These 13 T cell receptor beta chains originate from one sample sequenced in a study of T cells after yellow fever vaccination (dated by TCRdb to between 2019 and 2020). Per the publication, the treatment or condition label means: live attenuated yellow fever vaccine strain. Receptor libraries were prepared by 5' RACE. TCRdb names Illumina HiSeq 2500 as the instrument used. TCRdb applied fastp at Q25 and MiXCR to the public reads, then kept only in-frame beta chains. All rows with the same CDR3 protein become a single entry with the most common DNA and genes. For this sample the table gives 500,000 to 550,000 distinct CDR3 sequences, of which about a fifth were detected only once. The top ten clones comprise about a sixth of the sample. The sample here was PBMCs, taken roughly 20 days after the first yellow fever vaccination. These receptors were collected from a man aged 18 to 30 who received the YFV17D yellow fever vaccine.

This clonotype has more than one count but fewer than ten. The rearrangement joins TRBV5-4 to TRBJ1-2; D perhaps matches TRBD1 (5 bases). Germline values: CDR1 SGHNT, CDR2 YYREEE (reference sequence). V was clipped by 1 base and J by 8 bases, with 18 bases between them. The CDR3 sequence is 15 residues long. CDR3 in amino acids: CASSLLGANLPGYTF. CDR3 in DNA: TGTGCCAGCAGCTTGTTAGGGGCGAACTTACCCGGCTACACCTTC. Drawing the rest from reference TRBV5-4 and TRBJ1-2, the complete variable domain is ETGVTQSPTHLIKTRGQQVTLRCSSQSGHNTVSWYQQALGQGPQFIFQYYREEENGRGNFPPRFSGLQFPNYSSELNVNALELDDSALYLCASSLLGANLPGYTFGSGTRLTVV.

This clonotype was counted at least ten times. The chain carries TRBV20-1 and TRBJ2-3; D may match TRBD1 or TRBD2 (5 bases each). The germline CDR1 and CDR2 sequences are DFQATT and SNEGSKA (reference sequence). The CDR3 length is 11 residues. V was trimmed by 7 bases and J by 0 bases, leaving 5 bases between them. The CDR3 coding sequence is TGCAGTGGGGGGAGCACAGATACGCAGTATTTT. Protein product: CSGGSTDTQYF.

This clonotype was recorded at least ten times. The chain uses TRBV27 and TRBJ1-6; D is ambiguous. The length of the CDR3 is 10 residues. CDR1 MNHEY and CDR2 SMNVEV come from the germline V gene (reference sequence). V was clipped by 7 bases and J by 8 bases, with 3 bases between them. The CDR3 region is CASTDSPLHF. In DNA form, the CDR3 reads TGTGCCAGCACGGATTCACCCCTCCACTTT.

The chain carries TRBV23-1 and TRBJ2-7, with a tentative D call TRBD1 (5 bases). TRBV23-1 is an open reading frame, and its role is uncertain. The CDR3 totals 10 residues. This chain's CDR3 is CAPGPYEQYV. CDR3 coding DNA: TGCGCTCCAGGGCCGTACGAGCAGTACGTC.

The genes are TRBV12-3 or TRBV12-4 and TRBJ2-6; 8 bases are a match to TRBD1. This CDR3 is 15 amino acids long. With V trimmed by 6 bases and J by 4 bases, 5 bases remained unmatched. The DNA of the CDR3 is TGTGCCAGCAGCTCCAGGGGGCCAGGGGCCAACGTCCTGACTTTC. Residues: CASSSRGPGANVLTF.

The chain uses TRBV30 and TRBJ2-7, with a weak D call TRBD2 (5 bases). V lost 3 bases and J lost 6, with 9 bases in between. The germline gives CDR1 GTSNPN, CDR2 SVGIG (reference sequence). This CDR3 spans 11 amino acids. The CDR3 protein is CAWSARGEQYF. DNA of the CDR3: TGTGCCTGGAGCGCTCGGGGCGAGCAGTACTTC.

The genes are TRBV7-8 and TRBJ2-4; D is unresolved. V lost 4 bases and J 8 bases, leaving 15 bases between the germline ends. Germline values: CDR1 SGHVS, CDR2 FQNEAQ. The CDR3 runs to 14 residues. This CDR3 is CASSSSARQDIQYF. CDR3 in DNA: TGTGCCAGCAGCTCCTCCGCGAGGCAGGACATTCAGTACTTC.

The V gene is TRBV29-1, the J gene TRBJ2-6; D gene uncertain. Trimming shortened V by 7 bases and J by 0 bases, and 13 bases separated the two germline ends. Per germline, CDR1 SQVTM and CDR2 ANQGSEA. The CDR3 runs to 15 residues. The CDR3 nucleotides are TGCAGCGGCGAGGTTACCGGCTCTGGGGCCAACGTCCTGACTTTC. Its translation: CSGEVTGSGANVLTF.

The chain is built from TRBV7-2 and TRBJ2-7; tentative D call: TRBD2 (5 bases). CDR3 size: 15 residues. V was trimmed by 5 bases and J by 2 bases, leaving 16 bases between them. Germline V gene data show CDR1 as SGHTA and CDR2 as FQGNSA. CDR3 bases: TGTGCCAGCAGCCAAGGGAGTTCCTTTACCTACGAGCAGTACGTC. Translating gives CASSQGSSFTYEQYV.

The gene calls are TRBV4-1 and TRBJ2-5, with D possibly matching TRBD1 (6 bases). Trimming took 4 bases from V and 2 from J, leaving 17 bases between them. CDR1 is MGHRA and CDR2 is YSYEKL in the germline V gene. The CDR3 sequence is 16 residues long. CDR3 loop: CASSRGMAGTQETQYF. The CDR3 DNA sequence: TGCGCCAGCAGCCGGGGAATGGCAGGGACACAAGAGACCCAGTACTTC.

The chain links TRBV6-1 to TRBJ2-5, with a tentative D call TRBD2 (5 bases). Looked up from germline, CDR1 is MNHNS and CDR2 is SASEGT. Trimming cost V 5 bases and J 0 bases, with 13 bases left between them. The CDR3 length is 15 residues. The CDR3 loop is CASSTTRGYQETQYF. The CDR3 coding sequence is TGTGCCAGCAGTACGACCCGGGGATACCAAGAGACCCAGTACTTC.

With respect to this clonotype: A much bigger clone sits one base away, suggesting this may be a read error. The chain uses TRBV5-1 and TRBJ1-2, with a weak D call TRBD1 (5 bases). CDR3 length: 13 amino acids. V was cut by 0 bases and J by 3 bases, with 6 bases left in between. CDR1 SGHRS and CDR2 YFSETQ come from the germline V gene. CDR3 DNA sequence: TGCGCCAGCAGCTTGGACAGGTACTATGGCTACACCTTC. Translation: CASSLDRYYGYTF.

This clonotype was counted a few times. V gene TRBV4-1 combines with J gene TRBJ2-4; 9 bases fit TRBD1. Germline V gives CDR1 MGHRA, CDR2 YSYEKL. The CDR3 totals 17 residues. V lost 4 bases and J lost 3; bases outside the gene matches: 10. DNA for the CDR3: TGCGCCAGCAGCCGATCGGGGGGACAGGGAGGCAAAAACATTCAGTACTTC. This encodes CASSRSGGQGGKNIQYF.